The present entry profiles one T cell receptor beta chain with its context. Its antigen is not identified. Generated by immunoSEQ multiplex PCR, the TCRdb table keeps only in-frame clones and is missing some. Of approximately 92,000 clones listed, roughly 93% are singletons. Unmatched junction bases numbered 2, after V lost 0 bases and J lost 1 base. Germline V gives CDR1 SGHTA, CDR2 FQGTGA. The CDR3 has 16 amino acids. The sample comes from a study of T cell responses to AZD1222 COVID-19 vaccine. Study observations and caveats: Targeting of unmutated variant regions was reportedly seen in nearly half of spike-specific TCRs. Repertoire collection took place solely once the T cell response had peaked. Distributed over spike, vaccine-associated CD4 TCRs predominated at 160-218 and 743-854.

The chain is built from TRBV7-3 and TRBJ2-3; 9 bases map to TRBD2. The sample consisted of peripheral blood, taken on day 0 of AZD1222 vaccination. This clonotype was sampled from an adult in good health. CDR3 bases: TGTGCCAGCAGCTTAACTTCTAGCGGGGGCACAGATACGCAGTATTTT. Protein sequence: CASSLTSSGGTDTQYF.